This paragraph reports one T cell receptor (beta chain). The antigen is not known. The CDR3 spans 14 residues. Trimming at V came to 7 bases and at J to 11 bases, leaving 13 bases not matched to a gene. Looked up from germline, CDR1 is MNHEY and CDR2 is SVGAGI. This sample was taken from a study of blood T cells in healthy people across ages. Whole-study results and caveats: Per million T cells, the diversity of TCR beta decreased roughly linearly as age advanced. What prevented conclusive comparison of naive and antigen-experienced cells was that PBMCs were unsorted.

The second PCR ran about 6 to 12 cycles with a sample-barcoded 5' primer and J-beta primers. TCRdb fed the 5' RACE reads into MiXCR, producing one record per CDR3 protein. Found here are about 1.6 million distinct CDR3 sequences, about 31% of them singletons; the top ten hold over 9%. The sequencing sample was made of blood. V is TRBV6-5 and J is TRBJ2-5; the match to TRBD2 covers 10 bases. This receptor was identified in a woman aged 25 to 45 in good health. The CDR3 loop reads CASNPSGRVWEQYF. CDR3 DNA sequence: TGTGCCAGCAATCCCAGCGGGAGGGTCTGGGAGCAGTACTTC.